One and the same sample provided the 25 T cell receptor beta chains below, sequenced in a study of early T cells in non-severe SARS-CoV-2 infection. A single record per CDR3 protein comes from TCRdb applying MiXCR to the 5' RACE reads. Among 68,000 or so distinct CDR3 sequences listed, about a tenth were seen once. Sequencing used whole blood. These receptors all stem from an adult who was a healthcare worker with PCR-confirmed SARS-CoV-2 infection or an uninfected control (not recorded which).

J is TRBJ2-1 and V is TRBV5-6, with D unclear. V lost 0 bases to trimming and J lost 12 bases, with 13 bases between them. CDR3 length: 13 residues. Germline V gives CDR1 SGHDT, CDR2 YYEEEE. The CDR3 protein is CASSLVGQVGQFF. The CDR3 nucleotides are TGTGCCAGCAGCTTGGTCGGCCAAGTTGGGCAGTTCTTC.

This clonotype has ten or more counts. The genes are TRBV7-9 and TRBJ1-6; 9 bases match TRBD1. The V gene end was trimmed by 0 bases and the J gene end by 11 bases; junction bases not matched to a gene: 5. Germline CDR1 is SEHNR and CDR2 is FQNEAQ (reference sequence). This CDR3 has 15 residues. In nucleotides, the CDR3 is TGTGCCAGCAGCTTAGCTGGGACAGGGATGACACCCCTCCACTTT. It codes for CASSLAGTGMTPLHF.

The chain combines TRBV6-2 or TRBV6-3 with TRBJ2-1; 11 nucleotides agree with TRBD1. V dropped 7 bases and J dropped 0; count of bases not matched to a gene: 11. Germline-derived CDR1 and CDR2 are MNHEY and SVGEGT. This CDR3 has 18 residues. The chain's CDR3 is CASNGQGAWRNSYNEQFF. In DNA form, the CDR3 reads TGTGCCAGCAACGGACAGGGGGCTTGGAGAAACTCCTACAATGAGCAGTTCTTC.

This clonotype was counted ten times or more. The chain recombines TRBV4-2 with TRBJ2-2, with D possibly TRBD2 on 6 matching bases. Trimming pared 0 bases from V and 5 bases from J, leaving 10 bases between. The germline V gene has CDR1 LGHNA and CDR2 YNFKEQ. This CDR3 has 15 amino acids. CDR3 in amino acids: CASSQETSLTGELFF. As DNA, the CDR3 is TGTGCCAGCAGCCAAGAAACTAGCCTGACCGGGGAGCTGTTTTTT.

This clonotype has more than one count but fewer than ten. The rearrangement joins TRBV6-1 to TRBJ2-1, with D maybe TRBD1 (5 bases). This CDR3 contains 15 residues. Between the trimmed V and J ends, which lost 2 bases and 4 bases, there was a span of 12 bases. Per germline, CDR1 MNHNS and CDR2 SASEGT. The CDR3 region has the DNA TGTGCCAGCAGTGAAATGCTCCGACAGTACAATGAGCAGTTCTTC. Its translation: CASSEMLRQYNEQFF.

The genes are TRBV7-3 and TRBJ2-3; D perhaps matches TRBD1 (5 bases). The germline V gene encodes CDR1 SGHTA and CDR2 FQGTGA. The V end was cut by 0 bases, the J end by 4 bases, with 5 bases between. The CDR3 consists of 13 residues. This chain's CDR3 is CASSLTGADTQYF. In DNA, the CDR3 is TGTGCCAGCAGCTTAACAGGGGCAGATACGCAGTATTTT. Supplemented by reference TRBV7-3 and TRBJ2-3, the full variable domain reads GAGVSQTPSNKVTEKGKYVELRCDPISGHTALYWYRQSLGQGPEFLIYFQGTGAADDSGLPNDRFFAVRPEGSVSTLKIQRTERGDSAVYLCASSLTGADTQYFGPGTRLTVL.

This clonotype was found many times. V is TRBV10-2 and J is TRBJ2-2; 10 bases map to TRBD1. CDR1 is WSHSY, CDR2 SAAADI, per germline. V gave up 8 bases and J gave up 3 bases; unmatched junction bases: 9. The CDR3 has 16 residues. For the CDR3, the DNA is TGCGCCAGCCGTGGAAGGACAGGGGGGTACACCGGGGAGCTGTTTTTT. Its protein is CASRGRTGGYTGELFF.

This clonotype has ten or more counts. The chain couples TRBV12-5 to TRBJ2-3; 9 bases line up with TRBD2. This CDR3 comprises 17 residues. With 5 bases clipped from V and 0 bases from J, the junction kept 9 bases outside the gene matches. CDR1 is LGHNT and CDR2 is FRNRAP in the germline V gene. The CDR3 protein is CASGPGTSRQSTDTQYF. The CDR3 nucleotides read TGTGCTAGTGGTCCAGGGACTAGCAGACAGAGCACAGATACGCAGTATTTT.

This clonotype was recorded many times. CDR3 amino acids: CATSGLSSADTQYF. In DNA form, the CDR3 reads TGTGCCACCTCCGGCCTCTCGAGCGCAGATACGCAGTATTTT. The chain combines TRBV24-1 with TRBJ2-3, with D uncertain. CDR3 size: 14 residues. The germline V and J ends were trimmed by 9 bases and 4 bases, with 16 bases remaining between them. Germline V CDR1 and CDR2: KGHDR, SFDVKD.

Worth noting for this clonotype: A junction boundary mismatches the germline segment, possibly from a read error. The chain links TRBV18 to TRBJ2-3; 7 nucleotides agree with TRBD2. The V gene's germline CDR1 is KGHSH and CDR2 LQKENI. The CDR3 has 16 amino acids. The CDR3 region is CASSPGGRALTDTHYF. CDR3 nucleotides: TGTGCCAGCTCACCGGGAGGGAGGGCCCTCACAGATACGCACTATTTT.

This clonotype was observed many times. The rearrangement joins TRBV3-1 to TRBJ1-2; D is perhaps TRBD1 (5 bases). Germline CDR1 and CDR2: LGHDT and YNNKEL (reference sequence). The CDR3 extends over 14 amino acids. V lost 4 bases and J 3 bases, leaving 12 bases between the germline ends. The CDR3 is CASSPKTDYYGYTF. The DNA of the CDR3 is TGTGCCAGCAGCCCGAAGACAGATTACTATGGCTACACCTTC.

This clonotype was found a few times. This chain joins TRBV5-1 and TRBJ2-2, with D unclear. Germline V gene sequence: CDR1 SGHRS, CDR2 YFSETQ. The V and J ends lost 5 bases and 5 bases respectively, with 16 bases between them. This CDR3 contains 15 residues. The CDR3: CASSPSPTRTGELFF. CDR3 nucleotides: TGCGCCAGCAGTCCCAGTCCGACTCGGACCGGGGAGCTGTTTTTT. The variable domain in full, with the rest retrieved from reference TRBV5-1 and TRBJ2-2, is KAGVTQTPRYLIKTRGQQVTLSCSPISGHRSVSWYQQTPGQGLQFLFEYFSETQRNKGNFPGRFSGRQFSNSRSEMNVSTLELGDSALYLCASSPSPTRTGELFFGEGSRLTVL.

The sample holds a few counts of this clonotype. The chain couples TRBV6-6 to TRBJ2-7; TRBD2 matches at 12 bases. The trim removed 2 bases at V and 4 bases at J, leaving 3 bases unmatched. This CDR3 is 15 amino acids long. CDR1 is MNHNY and CDR2 is SVGAGI in the germline V gene (reference sequence). Here the CDR3 DNA reads TGTGCCAGCAGTTACCCGACTAGCGGGAGTTACGAGCAGTACTTC. This encodes CASSYPTSGSYEQYF.

The chain employs TRBV2 and TRBJ2-5; D not resolved. V shed 3 bases and J shed 3 bases, with 11 bases lying between them. Per the germline V gene, CDR1 is SNHLY and CDR2 is FYNNEI. The CDR3 runs to 14 residues. Here the CDR3 DNA reads TGTGCCAGCAGTGATTGGTCTGAAAAAGAGACCCAGTACTTC. Protein product: CASSDWSEKETQYF.

This clonotype was seen a few times. The V gene is TRBV6-6, the J gene TRBJ2-6; D remains ambiguous. With 6 bases removed from V and 2 bases from J, the gap between germline ends came to 8 bases. Germline lookup yields CDR1 MNHNY and CDR2 SVGAGI (reference sequence). The CDR3 runs to 14 residues. As DNA, the CDR3 is TGTGCCAGCAGGGAAGTTGCTGGGGCCAACGTCCTGACTTTC. Translated: CASREVAGANVLTF.

The rearrangement uses TRBV9 and TRBJ2-2, with 9 bases identical to TRBD2. The J segment lost 5 bases and the V segment lost 4 bases, leaving 6 bases of the junction unmatched. Germline loops: CDR1 SGDLS, CDR2 YYNGEE. The CDR3 runs 15 residues. CDR3: CASSPKTSGTGELFF. The CDR3 nucleotides are TGTGCCAGCAGCCCTAAAACTAGCGGGACCGGGGAGCTGTTTTTT.

This chain uses TRBV11-2 with TRBJ2-3; D is uncertain. Germline CDR1 and CDR2: SGHAT and FQNNGV. V lost 8 bases and J lost 1, with 10 bases in between. The CDR3 extends over 13 amino acids. DNA for the CDR3: TGTGCCAGCCGGAGCCCTGGCACAGATACGCAGTATTTT. Translating gives CASRSPGTDTQYF.

Remarks on this clonotype: The junction departs from the called germline gene at one end, perhaps through a read error. The V and J genes are TRBV7-8 and TRBJ1-4; TRBD1 matches at 9 bases. The CDR3 covers 14 residues. Germline V gene data show CDR1 as SGHVS and CDR2 as FQNEAQ. The CDR3 spells CASSSGQGLEKLFF. CDR3 DNA: TGTGCCAGCAGCTCCGGACAGGGGTTAGAAAAATTGTTTTTT.

The CDR3: CATSRDFGSYEQYF. CDR3 coding DNA: TGTGCCACCAGCAGAGATTTCGGCTCCTACGAGCAGTACTTC. The rearrangement links TRBV15 to TRBJ2-7; D remains ambiguous. Germline CDR1 and CDR2: LNHNV and YYDKDF (reference sequence). This CDR3 is 14 amino acids long. Trimming pared 0 bases from V and 0 bases from J, leaving 6 bases between. Variable domain in full (rest from reference TRBV15 and TRBJ2-7): DAMVIQNPRYQVTQFGKPVTLSCSQTLNHNVMYWYQQKSSQAPKLLFHYYDKDFNNEADTPDNFQSRRPNTSFCFLDIRSPGLGDTAMYLCATSRDFGSYEQYFGPGTRLTVT.

In its sample, this clonotype was seen a few times. The V call is TRBV4-3, the J call TRBJ2-7; D not resolved. Germline loops: CDR1 LGHNA, CDR2 YSLEER. Deletions cut 4 bases from V and 3 bases from J, with 13 bases between. This CDR3 spans 14 amino acids. CDR3 DNA sequence: TGCGCCAGCAGCCCCGCCAAGGATTTCTACGAGCAGTACTTC. It is translated as CASSPAKDFYEQYF.

The sample holds many counts of this clonotype. The chain uses TRBV12-3 or TRBV12-4 and TRBJ2-1; TRBD2 is a possible D gene (5 bases). There are 14 residues in the CDR3. V dropped 3 bases and J dropped 0 bases, with 6 bases sitting between them. CDR3 nucleotides: TGTGCCAGCAGTTTCACTAGCTCCTACAATGAGCAGTTCTTC. As protein: CASSFTSSYNEQFF.

At least ten counts were recorded for this clonotype. The rearrangement joins TRBV10-2 to TRBJ1-1; perhaps TRBD1 as D (6 bases). Trimming took off 6 bases at V and 2 bases at J, with 13 bases between the two ends. The germline V gene encodes CDR1 WSHSY and CDR2 SAAADI. This CDR3 region has 14 residues. CDR3 protein: CASREDSSNTEAFF. CDR3 bases: TGCGCCAGCAGGGAGGACAGTTCAAACACTGAAGCTTTCTTT.

The chain uses TRBV20-1 and TRBJ2-4; maybe TRBD2 (6 bases). Germline CDR1 reads DFQATT; CDR2 reads SNEGSKA (reference sequence). Trimming shortened V by 7 bases and J by 7 bases, and 14 bases separated the two germline ends. This CDR3 is built from 12 residues. CDR3 region: CSVPTRDNIQYF. The CDR3 nucleotides read TGCAGTGTCCCGACTAGGGACAACATTCAGTACTTC.

The chain has TRBV6-1 and TRBJ1-2, with TRBD1 matching 8 bases. The CDR3 has 14 amino acids. J gave up 3 bases and V 8 bases, and 8 bases lay outside the gene matches. CDR1 and CDR2 (germline): MNHNS, SASEGT. The CDR3 coding sequence is TGTGCCAGCCAGAGAGACAGGGGTGACTATGGCTACACCTTC. This gives the protein CASQRDRGDYGYTF.

This clonotype was found a few times. CDR3 nucleotide sequence: TGTGCCACGACCAGGGGAGGGAGCACTGAAGCTTTCTTT. This codes for CATTRGGSTEAFF. The chain links TRBV12-3 or TRBV12-4 to TRBJ1-1; a possible D gene is TRBD1 (6 bases). The CDR3 is 13 residues long. The V gene lost 10 bases and the J gene lost 4 bases, with 16 bases spanning the gap.